The entry below gives a single TCR beta chain sequence along with its context. Its antigen is not known. The repertoire was sequenced with immunoSEQ multiplex PCR; TCRdb's copy has only in-frame clones and lacks some. Among over 200,000 clones listed, roughly 90% were seen once. Germline V CDR1 and CDR2: SGHTA, FQGNSA. V shed 1 base and J 8 bases; nucleotides not matched to a gene: 6. The CDR3 consists of 15 residues. This entry comes from a study of Ad26.COV2.S vaccination and SARS-CoV-2 variants. Study-level information: Within the COV1001 Ad26.COV2.S trial arm, the donor was enrolled.

Notes on the study in general: Measurement of non-spike TCR breadth gave similar results in vaccine and placebo recipients.

Noted treatment: about 20 received Ad26.COV2.S at low or high dose, single or two shots; about 5 received placebo; per-sample allocation not given. Specimens were obtained on day 63 following the first vaccine or placebo injection. A Boston adult aged 18-55 years was the donor. The administered vaccine (an Ad26 vector) expressed Wuhan-strain SARS-CoV-2 spike. This sequence was found in a person aged 18-65 years who received the Ad26.COV2.S COVID-19 vaccine or a placebo. The chain has TRBV7-2 and TRBJ2-2, with TRBD1 matching 8 bases. This material consisted of peripheral blood, taken in a trial of Ad26.COV2.S vaccine versus placebo. DNA of the CDR3: TGTGCCAGCAGCTTAGGACAGGGGTCTTCGGGGGAGCTGTTTTTT. This sequence encodes CASSLGQGSSGELFF.